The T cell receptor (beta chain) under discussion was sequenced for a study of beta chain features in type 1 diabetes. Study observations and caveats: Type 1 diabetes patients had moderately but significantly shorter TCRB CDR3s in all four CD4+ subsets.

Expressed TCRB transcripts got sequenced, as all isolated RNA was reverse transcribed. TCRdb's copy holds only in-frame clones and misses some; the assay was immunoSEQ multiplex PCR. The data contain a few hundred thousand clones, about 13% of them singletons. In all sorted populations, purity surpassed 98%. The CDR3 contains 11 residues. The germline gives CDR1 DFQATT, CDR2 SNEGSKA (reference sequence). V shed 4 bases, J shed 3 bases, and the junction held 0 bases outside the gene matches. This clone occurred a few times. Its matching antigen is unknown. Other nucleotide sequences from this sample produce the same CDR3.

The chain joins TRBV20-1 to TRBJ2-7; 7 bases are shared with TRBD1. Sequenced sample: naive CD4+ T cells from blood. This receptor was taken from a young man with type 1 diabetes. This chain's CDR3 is CSATGGYEQYF. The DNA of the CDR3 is TGCAGTGCTACAGGGGGCTACGAGCAGTACTTC.